This entry concerns a single T cell receptor (beta chain). This sample was included in a study of CD8 T cells in ankylosing spondylitis. Trimming left V 5 bases short and J 4 bases short, with 12 bases between. The CDR3 contains 14 residues. TCRdb ran MiXCR on the 5' RACE reads and lists one entry per CDR3 protein. This sample yields about 260,000 distinct CDR3 sequences, of which about 24% are seen a single time; 0.5% to 0.75% belongs to the top ten. Material for sequencing was blood, either unsorted or a sorted T cell fraction (not recorded which). The origin of this receptor is a male donor with ankylosing spondylitis or in good health (not recorded which). This chain connects TRBV12-3 or TRBV12-4 to TRBJ1-5; D call uncertain. DNA for the CDR3: TGTGCCAGCAGTACACGGGCGGGTAATCAGCCCCAGCATTTT. This codes for CASSTRAGNQPQHF.